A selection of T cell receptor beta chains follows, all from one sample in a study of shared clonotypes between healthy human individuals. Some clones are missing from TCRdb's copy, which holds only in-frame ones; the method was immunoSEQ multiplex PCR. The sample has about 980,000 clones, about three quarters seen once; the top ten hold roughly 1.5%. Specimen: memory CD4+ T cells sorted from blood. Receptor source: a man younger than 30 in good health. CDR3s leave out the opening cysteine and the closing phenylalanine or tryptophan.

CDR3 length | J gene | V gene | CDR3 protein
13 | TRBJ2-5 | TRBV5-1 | ASSSTSGSQGTQY
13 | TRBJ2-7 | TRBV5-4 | ASSLDPDLRYEQY
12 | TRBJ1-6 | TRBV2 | ASKRGAYNSPLH
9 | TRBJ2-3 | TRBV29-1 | SARWVDTQY
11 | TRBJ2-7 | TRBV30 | AWSSDSSYEQY
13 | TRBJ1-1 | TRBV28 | ASSPSRGRTTEAF
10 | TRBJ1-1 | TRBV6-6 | ASRQGSTEAF
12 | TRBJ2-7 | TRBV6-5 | ASRNGQSSYEQY
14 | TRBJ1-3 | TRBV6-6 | ASSHPGQGTGNTIY
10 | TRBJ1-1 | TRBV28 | ASSQKNTEAF
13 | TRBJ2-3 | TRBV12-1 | AARSSGIGADTQY
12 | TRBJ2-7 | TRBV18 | ASSPPAGAYEQY
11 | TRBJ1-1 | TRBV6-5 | ASSSPPGAEAF
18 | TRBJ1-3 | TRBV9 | ASSENGLSDLLSSGNTIY
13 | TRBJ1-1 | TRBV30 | AWRFTGTKNTEAF
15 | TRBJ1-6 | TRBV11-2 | ASSGKVGEDYNSPLH
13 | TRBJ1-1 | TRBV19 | ASSSHTGSNTEAF
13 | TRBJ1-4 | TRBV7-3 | ASSLTGGDNEKLF
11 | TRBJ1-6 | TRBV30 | AWRGQINSPLH
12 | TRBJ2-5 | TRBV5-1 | ASSYAAQRETQY
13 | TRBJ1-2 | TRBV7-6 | ASSLTGGVNYGYT
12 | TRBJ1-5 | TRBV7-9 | ASSPGPGDQPQH
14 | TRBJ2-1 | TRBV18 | ASSPQGLAGVNEQF
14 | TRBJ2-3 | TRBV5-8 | ASSLWRTGSTDTQY
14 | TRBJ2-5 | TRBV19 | ASSTDTSGGAETQY
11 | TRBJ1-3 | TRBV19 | ASATASGNTIY
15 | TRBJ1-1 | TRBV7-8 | ASSLLHSAGRHTEAF
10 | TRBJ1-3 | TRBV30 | AWSMIGNTIY